Following are 25 T cell receptor beta chains from one sample sequenced in a study of cytomegalovirus exposure and HLA in healthy donors. 60 Vbeta and 13 Jbeta primers were used in PCR. Profiled with immunoSEQ multiplex PCR; TCRdb holds only in-frame clones, not every one. In the table there are about 95,000 clones, about two thirds of which are singletons. The sequenced sample consisted of PBMCs. The origin of the receptors is a woman aged 45-60 years in good health and CMV-seropositive.

CDR3 DNA: TGTGCCAGCAGCATGACTAGCGGGGCATCCTACAATGAGCAGTTCTTC. This encodes CASSMTSGASYNEQFF. The J gene is TRBJ2-1, the V gene TRBV7-2; 11 positions match TRBD2. CDR3 size: 16 residues. V dropped 5 bases and J dropped 1; count of bases not matched to a gene: 4. The germline V gene has CDR1 SGHTA and CDR2 FQGNSA.

DNA for the CDR3: TGTGCCAGCAGCTTAGGAGGTAACTATGGCTACACCTTC. Protein product: CASSLGGNYGYTF. The V and J genes are TRBV11-1 and TRBJ1-2; D gene ambiguous. V lost 1 base and J lost 1, with 4 bases in between. This CDR3 is 13 amino acids long. The germline gives CDR1 SGHAT, CDR2 FQDESV (reference sequence).

This rearrangement joins TRBV5-6 to TRBJ2-7; D might be TRBD2 (5 bases). The length of the CDR3 is 18 residues. Germline values: CDR1 SGHDT, CDR2 YYEEEE. Trimming stripped 0 bases from V and 1 base from J, with 20 bases between. This chain's CDR3 is CASSLAGVWASRSYEQYF. CDR3 DNA sequence: TGTGCCAGCAGCTTGGCCGGGGTCTGGGCTAGCCGATCCTACGAGCAGTACTTC.

The chain recombines TRBV6-5 with TRBJ1-2; no definite D call. From germline, CDR1 is MNHEY and CDR2 SVGAGI. This CDR3 region has 14 residues. The V gene lost 8 bases and the J gene lost 2 bases, with 15 bases spanning the gap. The CDR3: CASLSRVLNYGYTF. CDR3 nucleotide sequence: TGTGCCAGCCTGTCGAGAGTCCTAAACTATGGCTACACCTTC.

V usage is TRBV5-1 and J usage is TRBJ1-5; tentative D call: TRBD1 (6 bases). The CDR3 is made up of 14 amino acids. Trimming removed 0 bases from V and 4 bases from J, with 8 bases in between. Germline-derived CDR1 and CDR2 are SGHRS and YFSETQ. The chain's CDR3 is CASSLGGPNQPQHF. CDR3 bases: TGCGCCAGCAGCTTGGGGGGGCCTAATCAGCCCCAGCATTTT. Filled out from reference TRBV5-1 and TRBJ1-5, the complete variable domain reads KAGVTQTPRYLIKTRGQQVTLSCSPISGHRSVSWYQQTPGQGLQFLFEYFSETQRNKGNFPGRFSGRQFSNSRSEMNVSTLELGDSALYLCASSLGGPNQPQHFGDGTRLSIL.

Note on this clone: Other nucleotide sequences in the sample specify the same CDR3. The chain links TRBV28 to TRBJ1-3; D ambiguous. Per germline, CDR1 MDHEN and CDR2 SYDVKM. With 5 bases removed from V and 4 bases from J, the gap between germline ends came to 15 bases. The CDR3 runs to 15 residues. The CDR3: CASSPTGGKGNTIYF. CDR3 in DNA: TGTGCCAGCAGTCCCACGGGAGGGAAAGGAAACACCATATATTTT.

The chain employs TRBV2 and TRBJ1-1; possibly TRBD1 for D (6 bases). CDR1 and CDR2 from the germline V gene are SNHLY and FYNNEI. The V end was cut by 7 bases, the J end by 3 bases, with 6 bases between. The CDR3 totals 11 residues. CDR3 in DNA: TGTGCCAGCAAGGGGGACACTGAAGCTTTCTTT. This sequence encodes CASKGDTEAFF.

The gene calls are TRBV9 and TRBJ2-2; perhaps TRBD1 as D (5 bases). Germline V gene data show CDR1 as SGDLS and CDR2 as YYNGEE. The CDR3 runs to 12 residues. Trimming removed 2 bases at V and 7 bases at J, with 6 bases between. CDR3 coding DNA: TGTGCCAGCAGCGTCAGGGTCGGGGAGCTGTTTTTT. It translates to CASSVRVGELFF.

The V and J genes are TRBV28 and TRBJ2-6; D remains unclear. CDR1 MDHEN and CDR2 SYDVKM come from the germline V gene. CDR3 length equals 15 residues. Trimming removed 4 bases at V and 0 bases at J, with 7 bases between. CDR3 in DNA: TGTGCCAGCAGTTCCCCCTACTCTGGGGCCAACGTCCTGACTTTC. Translation gives CASSSPYSGANVLTF.

This clone was seen a single time. The chain employs TRBV28 and TRBJ1-1; the D gene is possibly TRBD1 (5 bases). The germline V gene encodes CDR1 MDHEN and CDR2 SYDVKM. The CDR3 runs to 12 residues. The ends were cut back, 2 bases at V and 7 bases at J, with 8 bases in the middle. CDR3 DNA sequence: TGTGCCAGCAGTTTAACCGGACATGAAGCTTTCTTT. Amino acids: CASSLTGHEAFF.

The gene calls are TRBV7-2 and TRBJ1-5; D not certain. V was pared by 1 base and J by 11 bases, with 18 bases between. The CDR3 totals 15 residues. Germline V gene lookup returns CDR1 SGHTA and CDR2 FQGNSA. The CDR3 region is CASSLEGSPIGAQHF. The CDR3 bases are TGTGCCAGCAGCTTAGAAGGCAGCCCGATCGGGGCCCAGCATTTT.

The chain links TRBV28 to TRBJ1-3; D remains ambiguous. This CDR3 comprises 13 residues. Germline V gives CDR1 MDHEN, CDR2 SYDVKM. V gave up 7 bases and J gave up 6 bases, with 13 bases separating them. CDR3 coding DNA: TGTGCCAGCAAGCCAGGCTCCACAAACACCATATATTTT. Its translation is CASKPGSTNTIYF.

This clone has more than one count but fewer than ten. The sample has other DNA sequences that encode this CDR3 too. J is TRBJ2-2 and V is TRBV27; D call uncertain. CDR3 size: 16 residues. Germline V gives CDR1 MNHEY, CDR2 SMNVEV (reference sequence). The ends were cut back, 6 bases at V and 4 bases at J, with 18 bases in the middle. The CDR3 loop reads CASSRTPGFATGELFF. The CDR3 bases are TGTGCCAGCAGCCGCACCCCGGGTTTTGCCACCGGGGAGCTGTTTTTT.

This clone showed up just a few times. The CDR3 reads CASSQAGTGSRYGYTF. The DNA for the CDR3 is TGTGCCAGCAGCCAGGCCGGGACAGGATCTCGATATGGCTACACCTTC. The gene calls are TRBV14 and TRBJ1-2, with 8 nucleotides matching TRBD1. J gave up 5 bases and V 3 bases, and 11 bases lay outside the gene matches. Germline V lookup: CDR1 SGHDN, CDR2 FVKESK. This CDR3 contains 16 residues. Combining the CDR3 with reference TRBV14 and TRBJ1-2 gives the whole variable domain EAGVTQFPSHSVIEKGQTVTLRCDPISGHDNLYWYRRVMGKEIKFLLHFVKESKQDESGMPNNRFLAERTGGTYSTLKVQPAELEDSGVYFCASSQAGTGSRYGYTFGSGTRLTVV.

The chain links TRBV10-3 to TRBJ2-7, with 9 bases fitting TRBD1. Germline V gives CDR1 ENHRY, CDR2 SYGVKD. The V segment lost 0 bases and the J segment 5 bases; nucleotides outside the gene matches: 5. The CDR3 contains 15 residues. CDR3 loop: CAISESGGTGNEQYF. The CDR3 region has the DNA TGTGCCATCAGTGAGTCGGGGGGGACAGGGAACGAGCAGTACTTC.

This clone appeared a few times. V is TRBV7-2 and J is TRBJ2-1, with D possibly matching TRBD2 (5 bases). Germline V gene data show CDR1 as SGHTA and CDR2 as FQGNSA. The V gene lost 2 bases and the J gene lost 0 bases, with 14 bases spanning the gap. The CDR3 is 17 residues long. Written as DNA, the CDR3 is TGTGCCAGCAGCTTACCAAAGACTGGGAGCTCCTACAATGAGCAGTTCTTC. Protein: CASSLPKTGSSYNEQFF.

The chain is built from TRBV6-6 and TRBJ1-3, with 9 bases aligning to TRBD1. Germline lookup yields CDR1 MNHNY and CDR2 SVGAGI (reference sequence). The J segment lost 4 bases and the V segment lost 4 bases, leaving 5 bases of the junction unmatched. The CDR3 length is 15 residues. As DNA, the CDR3 is TGTGCCAGCAGTTCCGTTACAGGGGGCGGAAACACCATATATTTT. Its protein product is CASSSVTGGGNTIYF.

This clone was counted once. One end of the junction does not line up with germline, which may come from a read error. The chain joins TRBV7-2 to TRBJ1-1; tentatively, D is TRBD1 (6 bases). The germline gives CDR1 SGHTA, CDR2 FQGNSA. The CDR3 runs 13 residues. CDR3 sequence: CASSLWGQSPVDF. The CDR3 DNA reads TGTGCCAGCAGCTTGTGGGGACAATCCCCCGTAGACTTT.

V usage is TRBV28 and J usage is TRBJ2-1; D possibly corresponds to TRBD2 (5 bases). Germline V gene data show CDR1 as MDHEN and CDR2 as SYDVKM. Between the trimmed V and J ends, which lost 1 base and 6 bases, there was a span of 13 bases. The CDR3 covers 15 residues. The CDR3 sequence is CASSLLRAGINEQFF. CDR3 bases: TGTGCCAGCAGTTTATTGAGGGCTGGAATCAATGAGCAGTTCTTC.

This clone was seen a handful of times. J is TRBJ2-4 and V is TRBV6-1; TRBD2 aligns across 8 bases. The CDR3 spans 19 residues. The trim removed 0 bases at V and 5 bases at J, leaving 15 bases unmatched. CDR1 and CDR2 from the germline V gene are MNHNS and SASEGT. Here the CDR3 DNA reads TGTGCCAGCAGTGAAGCGCAGTGGGGAGCGGCGGGAGGACAAAACATTCAGTACTTC. Protein: CASSEAQWGAAGGQNIQYF.

The chain combines TRBV4-3 with TRBJ2-3; no clear D. Germline CDR1 LGHNA, CDR2 YSLEER. The CDR3 covers 15 residues. The germline V and J ends were trimmed by 5 bases and 0 bases, with 12 bases remaining between them. The CDR3 nucleotides read TGCGCCAGCAGCTCCGGGTCCGGCAGCACAGATACGCAGTATTTT. Residues: CASSSGSGSTDTQYF.

This clone appeared once. CDR3 region: CASSIRRGTNTGELFF. In nucleotides, the CDR3 is TGTGCCAGTAGTATACGCCGCGGGACGAACACCGGGGAGCTGTTTTTT. This chain uses TRBV19 with TRBJ2-2; TRBD2 might be the D (6 bases). Germline V gene data show CDR1 as LNHDA and CDR2 as SQIVND (reference sequence). Trimming stripped 2 bases from V and 0 bases from J, with 10 bases between. The CDR3 runs 16 residues.

To note about this clone: The sample carries other DNA sequences with the same CDR3. Here the CDR3 reads CATSRGSGGTEAFF. The CDR3 DNA is TGTGCCACCAGCAGAGGATCTGGGGGGACTGAAGCTTTCTTT. This chain links TRBV15 with TRBJ1-1; possible D gene TRBD1, 5 bases. This CDR3 spans 14 amino acids. Trimming shortened V by 1 base and J by 5 bases, and 11 bases separated the two germline ends. Germline V gives CDR1 LNHNV, CDR2 YYDKDF (reference sequence).

The chain combines TRBV11-2 with TRBJ2-7; 10 nucleotides agree with TRBD1. Trimming at V came to 5 bases and at J to 5 bases, leaving 12 bases not matched to a gene. The CDR3 has 16 residues. Germline-derived CDR1 and CDR2 are SGHAT and FQNNGV. CDR3 sequence reads: CASSPVMTGGLDEQYF. The CDR3 DNA reads TGTGCCAGCAGCCCGGTGATGACAGGGGGCCTGGACGAGCAGTACTTC.

The chain links TRBV27 to TRBJ2-2, with D possibly matching TRBD2 (6 bases). Trimming pared 5 bases from V and 1 base from J, leaving 8 bases between. The CDR3 length is 14 residues. Germline lookup yields CDR1 MNHEY and CDR2 SMNVEV (reference sequence). The CDR3 DNA reads TGTGCCAGCAGTGCGGGACTGAACACCGGGGAGCTGTTTTTT. Translated, it gives CASSAGLNTGELFF.